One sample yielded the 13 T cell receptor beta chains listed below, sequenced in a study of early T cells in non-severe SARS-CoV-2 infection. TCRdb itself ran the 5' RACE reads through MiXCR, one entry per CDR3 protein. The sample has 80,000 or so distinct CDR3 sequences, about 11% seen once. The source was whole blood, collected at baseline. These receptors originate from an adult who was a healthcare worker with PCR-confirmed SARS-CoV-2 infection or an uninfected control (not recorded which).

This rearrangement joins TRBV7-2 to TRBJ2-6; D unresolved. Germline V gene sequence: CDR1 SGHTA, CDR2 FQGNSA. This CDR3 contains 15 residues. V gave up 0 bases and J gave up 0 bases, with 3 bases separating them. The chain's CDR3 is CASSLAVSGANVLTF. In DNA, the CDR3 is TGTGCCAGCAGCTTAGCTGTCTCTGGGGCCAACGTCCTGACTTTC. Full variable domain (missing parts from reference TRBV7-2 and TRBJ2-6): GAGVSQSPSNKVTEKGKDVELRCDPISGHTALYWYRQSLGQGLEFLIYFQGNSAPDKSGLPSDRFSAERTGGSVSTLTIQRTQQEDSAVYLCASSLAVSGANVLTFGAGSRLTVL.

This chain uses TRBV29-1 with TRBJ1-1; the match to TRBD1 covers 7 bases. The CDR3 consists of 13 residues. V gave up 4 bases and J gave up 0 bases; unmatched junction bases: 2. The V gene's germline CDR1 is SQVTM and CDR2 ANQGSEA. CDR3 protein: CSVVRGLNTEAFF. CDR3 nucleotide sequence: TGCAGCGTTGTGAGGGGGCTGAACACTGAAGCTTTCTTT.

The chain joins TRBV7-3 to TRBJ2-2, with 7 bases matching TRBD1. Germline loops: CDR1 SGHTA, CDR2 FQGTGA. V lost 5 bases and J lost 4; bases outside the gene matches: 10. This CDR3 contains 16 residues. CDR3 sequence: CASSLGQSAGTGELFF. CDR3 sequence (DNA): TGTGCCAGCAGCCTGGGACAGTCGGCGGGCACCGGGGAGCTGTTTTTT.

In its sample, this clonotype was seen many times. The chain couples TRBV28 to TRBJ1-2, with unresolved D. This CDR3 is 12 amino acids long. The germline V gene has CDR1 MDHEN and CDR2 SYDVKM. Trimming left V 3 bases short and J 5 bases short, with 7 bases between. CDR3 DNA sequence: TGTGCCAGCAGTTTGTTGGGTTATGGCTACACCTTC. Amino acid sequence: CASSLLGYGYTF.

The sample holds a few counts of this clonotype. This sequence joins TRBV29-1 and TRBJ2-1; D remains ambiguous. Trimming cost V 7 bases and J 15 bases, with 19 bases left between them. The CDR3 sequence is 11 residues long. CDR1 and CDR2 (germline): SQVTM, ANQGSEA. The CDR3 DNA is TGCAGCGCCCGAGTGCTGATGGGCTGGTTCTTC. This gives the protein CSARVLMGWFF.

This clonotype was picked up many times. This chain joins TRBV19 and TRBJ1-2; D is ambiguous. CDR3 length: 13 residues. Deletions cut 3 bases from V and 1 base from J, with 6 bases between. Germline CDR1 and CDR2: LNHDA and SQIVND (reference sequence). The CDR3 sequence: CASSIRDNYGYTF. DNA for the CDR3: TGTGCCAGTAGTATTCGGGATAACTATGGCTACACCTTC.

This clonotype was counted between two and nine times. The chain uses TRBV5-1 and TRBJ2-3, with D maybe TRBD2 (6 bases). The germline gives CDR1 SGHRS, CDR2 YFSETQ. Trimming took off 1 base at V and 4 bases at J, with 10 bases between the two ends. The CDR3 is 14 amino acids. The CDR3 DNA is TGCGCCAGCAGCTTGTCGGGGGTTGCAGATACGCAGTATTTT. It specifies CASSLSGVADTQYF.

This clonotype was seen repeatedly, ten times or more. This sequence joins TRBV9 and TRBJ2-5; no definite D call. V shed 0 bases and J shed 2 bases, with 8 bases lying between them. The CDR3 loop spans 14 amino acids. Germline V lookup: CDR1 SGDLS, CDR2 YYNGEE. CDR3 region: CASSVGAFQETQYF. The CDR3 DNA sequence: TGTGCCAGCAGCGTAGGAGCATTTCAAGAGACCCAGTACTTC.

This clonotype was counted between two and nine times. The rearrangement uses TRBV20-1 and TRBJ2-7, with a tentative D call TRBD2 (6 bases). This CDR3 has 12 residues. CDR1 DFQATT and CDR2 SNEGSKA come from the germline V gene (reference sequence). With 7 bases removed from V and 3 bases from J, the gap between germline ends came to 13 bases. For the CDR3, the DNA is TGCAGTGGTGGGAAGGGAGGCTACGAGCAGTACTTC. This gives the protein CSGGKGGYEQYF.

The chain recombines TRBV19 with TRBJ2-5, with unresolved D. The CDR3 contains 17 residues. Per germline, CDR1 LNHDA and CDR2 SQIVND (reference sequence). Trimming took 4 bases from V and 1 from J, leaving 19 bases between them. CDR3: CASSKPKRGRFQETQYF. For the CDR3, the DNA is TGTGCCAGTAGTAAGCCCAAACGTGGGCGGTTCCAAGAGACCCAGTACTTC.

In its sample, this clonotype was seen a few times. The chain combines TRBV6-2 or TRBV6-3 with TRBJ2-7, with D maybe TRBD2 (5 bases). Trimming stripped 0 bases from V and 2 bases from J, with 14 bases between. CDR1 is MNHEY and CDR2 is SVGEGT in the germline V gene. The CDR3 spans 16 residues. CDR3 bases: TGTGCCAGCAGTTACTCGATAAGCGGCAGGCCCTACGAGCAGTACTTC. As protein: CASSYSISGRPYEQYF.

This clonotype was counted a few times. The CDR3, as DNA: TGTGCCAGCACCCAGGGGCAGGAAAATCAGCCCCAGCATTTT. It is translated as CASTQGQENQPQHF. The chain links TRBV12-3 or TRBV12-4 to TRBJ1-5, with D perhaps TRBD1 (6 bases). The CDR3 sequence is 14 residues long. The germline V and J ends were trimmed by 7 bases and 4 bases, with 14 bases remaining between them.

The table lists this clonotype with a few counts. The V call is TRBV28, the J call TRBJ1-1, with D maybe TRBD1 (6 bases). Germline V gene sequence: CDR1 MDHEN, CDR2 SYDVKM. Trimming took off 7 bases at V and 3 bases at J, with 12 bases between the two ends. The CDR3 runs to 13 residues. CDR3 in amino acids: CASIEGGYTEAFF. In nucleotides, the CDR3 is TGTGCCAGCATCGAAGGGGGTTACACTGAAGCTTTCTTT.